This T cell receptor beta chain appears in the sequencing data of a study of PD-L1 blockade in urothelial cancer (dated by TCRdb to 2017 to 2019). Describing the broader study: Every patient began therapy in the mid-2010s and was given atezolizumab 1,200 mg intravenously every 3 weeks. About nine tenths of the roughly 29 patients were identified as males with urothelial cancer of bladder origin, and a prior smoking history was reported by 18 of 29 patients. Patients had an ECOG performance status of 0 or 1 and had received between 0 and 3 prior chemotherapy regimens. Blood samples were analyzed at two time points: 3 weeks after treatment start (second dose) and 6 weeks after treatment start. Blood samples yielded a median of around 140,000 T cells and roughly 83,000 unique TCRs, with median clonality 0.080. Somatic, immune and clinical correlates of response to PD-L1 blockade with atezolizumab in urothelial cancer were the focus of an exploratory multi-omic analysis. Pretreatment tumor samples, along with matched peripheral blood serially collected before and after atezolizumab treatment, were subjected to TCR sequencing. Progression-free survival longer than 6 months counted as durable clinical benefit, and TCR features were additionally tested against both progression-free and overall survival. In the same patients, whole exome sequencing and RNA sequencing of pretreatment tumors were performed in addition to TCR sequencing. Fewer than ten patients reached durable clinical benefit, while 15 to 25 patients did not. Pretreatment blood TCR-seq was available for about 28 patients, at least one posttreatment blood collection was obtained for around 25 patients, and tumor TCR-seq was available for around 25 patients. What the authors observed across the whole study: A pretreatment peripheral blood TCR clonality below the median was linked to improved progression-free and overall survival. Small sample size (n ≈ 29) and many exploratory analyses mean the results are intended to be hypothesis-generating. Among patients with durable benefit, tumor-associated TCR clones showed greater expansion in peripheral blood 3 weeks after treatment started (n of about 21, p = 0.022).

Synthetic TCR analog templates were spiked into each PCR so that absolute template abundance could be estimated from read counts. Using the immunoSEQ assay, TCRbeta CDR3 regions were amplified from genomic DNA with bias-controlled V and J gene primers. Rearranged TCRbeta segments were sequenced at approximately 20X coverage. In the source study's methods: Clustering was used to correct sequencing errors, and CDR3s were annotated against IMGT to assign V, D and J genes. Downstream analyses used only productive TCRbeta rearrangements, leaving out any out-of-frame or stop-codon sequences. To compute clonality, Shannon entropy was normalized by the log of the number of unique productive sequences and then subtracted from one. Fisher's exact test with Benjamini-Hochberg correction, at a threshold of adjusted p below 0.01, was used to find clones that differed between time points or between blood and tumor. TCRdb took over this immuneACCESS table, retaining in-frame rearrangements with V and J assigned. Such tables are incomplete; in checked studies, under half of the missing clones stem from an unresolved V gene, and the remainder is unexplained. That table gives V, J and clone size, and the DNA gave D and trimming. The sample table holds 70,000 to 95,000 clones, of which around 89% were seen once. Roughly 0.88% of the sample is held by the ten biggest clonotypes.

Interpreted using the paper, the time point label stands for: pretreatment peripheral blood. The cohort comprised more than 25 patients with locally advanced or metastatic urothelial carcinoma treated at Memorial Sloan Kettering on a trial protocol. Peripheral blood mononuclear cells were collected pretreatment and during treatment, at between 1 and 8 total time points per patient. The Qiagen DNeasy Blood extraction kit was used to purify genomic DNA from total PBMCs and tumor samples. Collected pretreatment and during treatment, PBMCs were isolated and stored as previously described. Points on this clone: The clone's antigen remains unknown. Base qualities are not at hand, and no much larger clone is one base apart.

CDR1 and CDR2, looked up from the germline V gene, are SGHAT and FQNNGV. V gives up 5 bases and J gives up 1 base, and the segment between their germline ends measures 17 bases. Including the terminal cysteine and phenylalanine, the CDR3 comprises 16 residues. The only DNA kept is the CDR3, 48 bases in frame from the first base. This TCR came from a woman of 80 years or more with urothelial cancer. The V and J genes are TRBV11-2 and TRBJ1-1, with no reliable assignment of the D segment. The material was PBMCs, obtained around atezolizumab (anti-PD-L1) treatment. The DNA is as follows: TGTGCCAGCAGCCCTACGTCCCTCGTATCGAACACTGAAGCTTTCTTT. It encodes CASSPTSLVSNTEAFF. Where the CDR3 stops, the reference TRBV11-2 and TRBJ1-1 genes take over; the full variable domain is EAGVAQSPRYKIIEKRQSVAFWCNPISGHATLYWYQQILGQGPKLLIQFQNNGVVDDSQLPKDRFSAERLKGVDSTLKIQPAKLEDSAVYLCASSPTSLVSNTEAFFGQGTRLTVV.